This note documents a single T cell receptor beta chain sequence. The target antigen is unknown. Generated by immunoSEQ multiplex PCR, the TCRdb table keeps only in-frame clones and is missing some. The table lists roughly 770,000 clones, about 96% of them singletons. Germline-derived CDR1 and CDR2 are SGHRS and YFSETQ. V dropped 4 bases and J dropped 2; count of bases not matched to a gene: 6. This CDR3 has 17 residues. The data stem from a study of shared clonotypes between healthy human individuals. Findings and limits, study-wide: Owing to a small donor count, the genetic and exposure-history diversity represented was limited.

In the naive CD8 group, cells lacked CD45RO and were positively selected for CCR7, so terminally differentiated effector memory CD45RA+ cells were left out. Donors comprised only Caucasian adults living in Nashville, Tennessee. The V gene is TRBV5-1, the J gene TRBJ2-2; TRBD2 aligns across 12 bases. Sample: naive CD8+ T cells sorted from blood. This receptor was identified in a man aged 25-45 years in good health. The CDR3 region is CASSAGLAGPNTGELFF. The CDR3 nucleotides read TGCGCCAGCAGCGCTGGACTAGCGGGACCTAACACCGGGGAGCTGTTTTTT.